These 18 T cell receptor beta chains were sequenced from one sample in a study of CD8 T cells in ankylosing spondylitis. Using its own MiXCR run on the 5' RACE reads, TCRdb lists one record per CDR3 protein. Of 150,000 to 200,000 distinct CDR3 sequences listed, roughly 18% were seen once; the top ten hold approximately 7.6%. Sample: blood, either unsorted or a sorted T cell fraction (not recorded which). The receptors derive from a male donor with ankylosing spondylitis or in good health (not recorded which).

The chain couples TRBV21-1 to TRBJ2-1; the DNA was not used to check the table's D call, TRBD2. TRBV21-1 is labeled a pseudogene. CDR3 length: 16 amino acids. The CDR3 here is CASSKGLAGGFNEQFF. CDR3 bases: TGTGCCAGCAGCAAAGGACTAGCGGGAGGTTTCAATGAGCAGTTCTTC.

This clonotype was detected ten times or more. V and J are TRBV20-1 and TRBJ2-7, with TRBD1 matching over 7 bases. This CDR3 is built from 14 residues. The germline V gene encodes CDR1 DFQATT and CDR2 SNEGSKA (reference sequence). The ends lost 2 bases at V and 1 base at J; junction bases unmatched: 5. CDR3 nucleotides: TGCAGTGCTAGAAAGACAGGGCCTTCCTACGAGCAGTACTTC. Translation: CSARKTGPSYEQYF.

This clonotype has ten or more counts. The rearrangement links TRBV5-8 to TRBJ2-1; TRBD2 might be the D (6 bases). V gave up 3 bases and J gave up 0 bases, with 13 bases separating them. CDR3 length: 16 residues. Germline assignment: CDR1 SGHTS and CDR2 YDEGEE. The CDR3 nucleotides are TGTGCCAGCAGCTGGGGTAGCGGTAGCTCCTACAATGAGCAGTTCTTC. It is translated as CASSWGSGSSYNEQFF.

This rearrangement joins TRBV9 to TRBJ2-7; 12 bases are a match to TRBD2. The CDR3 is made up of 16 amino acids. Germline assignment: CDR1 SGDLS and CDR2 YYNGEE. After removal of 4 bases from V and 0 bases from J, the junction contained 5 bases not matched to a gene. Here the CDR3 reads CASSLGTSGYSYEQYF. The CDR3 DNA reads TGTGCCAGCAGCCTTGGGACTAGCGGGTACTCCTACGAGCAGTACTTC.

The chain is built from TRBV30 and TRBJ2-3; D may be TRBD2 (5 bases). V lost 4 bases, J lost 2 bases, and 10 bases lay in between. CDR1 and CDR2 (germline): GTSNPN, SVGIG (reference sequence). The CDR3 spans 13 residues. The chain's CDR3 is CAWNPGITDTQYF. CDR3 coding DNA: TGTGCCTGGAACCCCGGGATCACAGATACGCAGTATTTT.

The sample holds one count of this clonotype. The chain couples TRBV12-5 to TRBJ1-5, with TRBD1 identical over 7 bases. Per germline, CDR1 LGHNT and CDR2 FRNRAP. The junction had 10 bases not matched to a gene; V was cut back by 7 bases and J by 7 bases. CDR3 length: 14 amino acids. The CDR3 DNA is TGTGCTAGTGCCCTCGACAGGGTAGACCAGCCCCAGCATTTT. Translation: CASALDRVDQPQHF.

This clonotype was found a few times. The chain combines TRBV7-2 with TRBJ2-3; 12 bases match TRBD2. V trimming: 0 bases; J trimming: 4 bases; junction bases outside the gene matches: 5. This CDR3 is 17 amino acids long. Looked up from germline, CDR1 is SGHTA and CDR2 is FQGNSA. Here the CDR3 reads CASSLAPSGRAADTQYF. The CDR3 nucleotides read TGTGCCAGCAGCTTAGCGCCTAGCGGGAGGGCCGCAGATACGCAGTATTTT.

Only a few counts were recorded for this clonotype. J is TRBJ1-1 and V is TRBV10-3; TRBD1 matches at 9 bases. This CDR3 comprises 16 residues. The germline CDR1 and CDR2 sequences are ENHRY and SYGVKD. V was pared by 2 bases and J by 4 bases, with 8 bases of the junction left unmatched. The CDR3 DNA follows: TGTGCCATCAGTGAGGGCAGTCCGGGACAGGGCACTGAAGCTTTCTTT. It translates to CAISEGSPGQGTEAFF.

This clonotype was detected many times. The chain has TRBV6-6 and TRBJ2-1; D gene ambiguous. The germline V gene encodes CDR1 MNHNY and CDR2 SVGAGI (reference sequence). CDR3 size: 13 residues. The germline V and J ends were trimmed by 5 bases and 4 bases, with 9 bases remaining between them. This chain's CDR3 is CASSKTGYNEQFF. The CDR3 DNA sequence: TGTGCCAGCAGTAAGACTGGGTACAATGAGCAGTTCTTC.

The V call is TRBV28, the J call TRBJ1-2; D gene ambiguous. From germline, CDR1 is MDHEN and CDR2 SYDVKM. There are 12 residues in the CDR3. Trimming left V 5 bases short and J 8 bases short, with 12 bases between. The CDR3 protein is CASSARLEGYTF. CDR3 bases: TGTGCCAGCAGTGCCCGGCTGGAGGGCTACACCTTC.

The sample holds many counts of this clonotype. V gene TRBV5-1 combines with J gene TRBJ1-4; D is undetermined. This CDR3 is built from 16 residues. Germline CDR1 and CDR2: SGHRS and YFSETQ. Trimming pared 4 bases from V and 0 bases from J, leaving 13 bases between. The CDR3 nucleotides are TGCGCCAGCAGCCGAGGGCAGGCGACAACTAATGAAAAACTGTTTTTT. Translated: CASSRGQATTNEKLFF.

This clonotype was seen a handful of times. The chain couples TRBV20-1 to TRBJ2-3, with 13 positions matching TRBD2. This CDR3 contains 16 residues. The V segment lost 3 bases and the J segment 9 bases; nucleotides outside the gene matches: 12. The V gene's germline CDR1 is DFQATT and CDR2 SNEGSKA (reference sequence). CDR3 protein: CSASSTSGRVVQTQYF. The CDR3 nucleotides are TGCAGTGCTAGCAGTACTAGCGGGAGGGTCGTCCAGACGCAGTATTTT.

This clonotype came up a few times. The CDR3 DNA reads as TGCAGTGCTAGCTACGAGCAGTACTTC. Its protein product is CSASYEQYF. The rearrangement uses TRBV20-1 and TRBJ2-7; the D is unclear. This CDR3 spans 9 amino acids. The ends were cut back, 3 bases at V and 3 bases at J, with 0 bases in the middle. The V gene's germline CDR1 is DFQATT and CDR2 SNEGSKA (reference sequence).

This clonotype has just a few counts. A much more abundant neighbour one base away suggests this may be a read error. This chain connects TRBV6-1 to TRBJ2-7, with D perhaps TRBD1 (5 bases). The CDR3 is made up of 16 amino acids. The germline V and J ends were trimmed by 5 bases and 4 bases, with 21 bases remaining between them. Per the germline V gene, CDR1 is MNHNS and CDR2 is SASEGT. CDR3 protein: CASSRSGAVVGYEQYF. The DNA for the CDR3 is TGTGCCAGCAGTCGCAGTGGGGCAGTTGTCGGGTACGAGCAGTACTTC.

In this sample, this clonotype turned up many times. V gene TRBV19 combines with J gene TRBJ2-7; D perhaps matches TRBD2 (5 bases). Germline CDR1 LNHDA, CDR2 SQIVND (reference sequence). The CDR3 is 13 residues long. Deletions cut 4 bases from V and 2 bases from J, with 9 bases between. DNA of the CDR3: TGTGCCAGTAGTAGAGGGCCCGCCTACGAGCAGTACTTC. As protein: CASSRGPAYEQYF.

This rearrangement joins TRBV29-1 to TRBJ2-2, with D uncertain. CDR3 length: 13 residues. The V end lost 4 bases, the J end lost 5 bases, and 11 bases lay between the germline ends. Germline-derived CDR1 and CDR2 are SQVTM and ANQGSEA. CDR3 nucleotides: TGCAGCGTTGGCGAGGCCTTGACCGGGGAGCTGTTTTTT. Protein sequence: CSVGEALTGELFF.

This clonotype was picked up a small number of times. This chain joins TRBV20-1 and TRBJ1-2; D call uncertain. Trimming removed 4 bases from V and 8 bases from J, with 14 bases in between. The germline V gene has CDR1 DFQATT and CDR2 SNEGSKA (reference sequence). The CDR3 runs to 12 residues. The DNA of the CDR3 is TGCAGTGCTACGGCTTCGTGGGGAGGCTACACCTTC. It specifies CSATASWGGYTF.

This clonotype has ten or more counts. The V gene is TRBV5-1, the J gene TRBJ2-2; D possibly matches TRBD1 or TRBD2 (5 bases each). V dropped 4 bases and J dropped 4 bases, with 11 bases sitting between them. CDR1 and CDR2 from the germline V gene are SGHRS and YFSETQ. This CDR3 contains 14 residues. The CDR3 spells CASSDTGGTGELFF. The DNA of the CDR3 is TGCGCCAGCAGCGATACTGGGGGCACCGGGGAGCTGTTTTTT.